This TCR beta chain was recorded in a study of regulatory T cells in long-lasting Graves disease. Per germline, CDR1 ENHRY and CDR2 SYGVKD. The length of the CDR3 is 13 residues. Trimming at V came to 3 bases and at J to 3 bases, leaving 1 base not matched to a gene. HTBI primers from iRepertoire and Arm-PCR of CDR3 regions yielded the TCR beta libraries. TCRdb fed the multiplex PCR reads into MiXCR, producing one record per CDR3 protein. Here the sample spans 700,000 or so distinct CDR3 sequences, about 32% being singletons. This sample's time point: persistent/refractory GD, antithyroid drugs over 5 years with positive TRAb. From PBMCs, RNA was extracted and then used to make the TCR library.

The sequence came from a female donor with Graves disease. Sample: peripheral blood mononuclear cells (PBMCs), taken when the disease was refractory, from a patient treated with antithyroid drugs. The genes are TRBV10-3 and TRBJ1-2; 7 nucleotides match TRBD1. CDR3 sequence: CAISEGQDYGYTF. The CDR3 DNA is TGTGCCATCAGTGAAGGACAGGACTATGGCTACACCTTC.